These 9 T cell receptor beta chains came from one sample sequenced in a study of blood T cell repertoires in COVID-19. Produced via immunoSEQ multiplex PCR; TCRdb's table is partial and in-frame only. The sample gives some 210,000 clones, more than 70% of which show up once; 3.5% to 4.5% is in the top ten. The sample consisted of PBMCs or T cells enriched from blood (not recorded which). These receptors were taken from a man between 25 and 39 years old with acute COVID-19.

The genes are TRBV7-7 and TRBJ2-5, with D unclear. The CDR3 runs 14 residues. CDR1 is SSHAT, CDR2 FNYEAQ, per germline (reference sequence). Deletions cut 0 bases from V and 3 bases from J, with 8 bases between. The CDR3: CASSLAAGEETQYF. The CDR3 DNA reads as TGTGCCAGCAGCTTAGCTGCAGGCGAAGAGACCCAGTACTTC.

CDR3 loop: CASSQDMAPGSSYYEQYF. DNA for the CDR3: TGTGCCAGCAGCCAAGATATGGCGCCGGGATCCTCTTACTACGAGCAGTACTTC. The rearrangement links TRBV3-1 (or the pseudogene TRBV3-2) to TRBJ2-7; tentatively, D is TRBD2 (5 bases). The CDR3 contains 18 residues. Between the trimmed V and J ends, which lost 0 bases and 3 bases, there was a span of 21 bases. CDR1 is LGHDT and CDR2 is YNNKEL in the germline V gene (reference sequence).

J is TRBJ2-1 and V is TRBV6-5; D is perhaps TRBD2 (6 bases). Germline CDR1 MNHEY, CDR2 SVGAGI. The CDR3 consists of 15 residues. Trimming removed 0 bases from V and 8 bases from J, with 14 bases in between. CDR3 protein: CASSYSRGSWDEQFF. DNA for the CDR3: TGTGCCAGCAGTTACTCGCGGGGTTCGTGGGATGAGCAGTTCTTC.

The chain carries TRBV9 and TRBJ1-5, with D possibly TRBD1 on 5 matching bases. The V end was cut by 0 bases, the J end by 1 base, with 5 bases between. The germline gives CDR1 SGDLS, CDR2 YYNGEE. The CDR3 totals 14 residues. The CDR3 bases are TGTGCCAGCAGCGTAGGACAGAGCAATCAGCCCCAGCATTTT. Translating it yields CASSVGQSNQPQHF.

This sequence joins TRBV3-1 (or the pseudogene TRBV3-2) and TRBJ2-7; 10 positions agree with TRBD1. CDR3 length: 14 residues. The germline V gene encodes CDR1 LGHDT and CDR2 YNNKEL (reference sequence). After removal of 4 bases from V and 4 bases from J, the junction contained 4 bases not matched to a gene. DNA of the CDR3: TGTGCCAGCAGCCTGCCGGGACAGGGGTACGAGCAGTACTTC. Translation gives CASSLPGQGYEQYF.

This clone was seen repeatedly, ten times or more. The chain is built from TRBV4-1 and TRBJ1-1; D call uncertain. CDR1 MGHRA and CDR2 YSYEKL come from the germline V gene. V was trimmed by 1 base and J by 4 bases, leaving 13 bases between them. The CDR3 consists of 15 residues. The CDR3 DNA reads as TGCGCCAGCAGCCAAGGATTGTCTCCCAGCACTGAAGCTTTCTTT. This sequence encodes CASSQGLSPSTEAFF.

The rearrangement uses TRBV5-1 and TRBJ2-7; 10 bases are a match to TRBD1. The V segment lost 3 bases and the J segment 3 bases; nucleotides outside the gene matches: 3. The CDR3 extends over 14 amino acids. The germline V gene has CDR1 SGHRS and CDR2 YFSETQ. Written as DNA, the CDR3 is TGCGCCAGCAGCTCCCGGGACAGGGGCTACGAGCAGTACTTC. This gives the protein CASSSRDRGYEQYF.

The table lists this clone with a count of one. The rearrangement uses TRBV10-3 and TRBJ1-4; D is uncertain. CDR1 and CDR2 from the germline V gene are ENHRY and SYGVKD. This CDR3 region has 14 residues. Trimming cost V 4 bases and J 0 bases, with 6 bases left between them. CDR3 sequence: CAISGAATNEKLFF. The CDR3 DNA reads TGTGCCATCAGTGGAGCCGCAACTAATGAAAAACTGTTTTTT.

The gene calls are TRBV27 and TRBJ2-2; D not certain. This CDR3 spans 14 amino acids. Germline loops: CDR1 MNHEY, CDR2 SMNVEV (reference sequence). V lost 4 bases to trimming and J lost 6 bases, with 12 bases between them. CDR3 sequence (DNA): TGTGCCAGCAGTTCTGTGCAGGCGTCCGGGGAGCTGTTTTTT. Translation: CASSSVQASGELFF.